Reported below is one TCR beta chain. The record originates from a study of shared T cell receptors in the human thymus. TCRdb's table, derived via immunoSEQ multiplex PCR, lists solely in-frame clones and lacks some. The sample lists more than 550,000 clones, approximately 87% occurring once. The data also belong to a second study, concerning human thymus T cells. From that report: The source of the thymus tissue was resections taken during corrective heart surgery.

This TCR was sampled from a boy younger than two with a congenital heart defect. Material: thymocytes.

The CDR3 is CASSVDGSGGANEQFF. The CDR3 nucleotides read TGTGCCAGCAGCGTAGATGGAAGCGGGGGGGCCAATGAGCAGTTCTTC. The chain is built from TRBV9 and TRBJ2-1, with 10 bases fitting TRBD2. V shed 0 bases, J shed 6 bases, and the junction held 6 bases outside the gene matches. There are 16 residues in the CDR3. The V gene's germline CDR1 is SGDLS and CDR2 YYNGEE.